Below, 28 T cell receptor beta chains from the same sample are listed, as sequenced in a study of blood T cell repertoires in COVID-19. The repertoire was sequenced with immunoSEQ multiplex PCR; TCRdb's copy has only in-frame clones and lacks some. The repertoire consists of 200,000 to 300,000 clones, with roughly 89% occurring once and the leading ten covering roughly 10%. Sequencing was done on a sample of PBMCs or T cells enriched from blood (not recorded which). The receptors here all came from a middle-aged man who had recovered from COVID-19.

V and J are TRBV29-1 and TRBJ2-7; TRBD2 agrees at 9 bases. CDR3 length equals 13 residues. Germline V gene sequence: CDR1 SQVTM, CDR2 ANQGSEA. The junction had 6 bases not matched to a gene; V was cut back by 7 bases and J by 2 bases. The CDR3 sequence is CSAKGLAAYEQYF. CDR3 DNA sequence: TGCAGCGCGAAGGGACTAGCCGCCTACGAGCAGTACTTC.

The genes are TRBV7-9 and TRBJ2-1; 10 bases are shared with TRBD1. V was pared by 5 bases and J by 3 bases, with 16 bases of the junction left unmatched. Germline V gives CDR1 SEHNR, CDR2 FQNEAQ (reference sequence). The CDR3 is 19 amino acids. This chain's CDR3 is CASSSRPGTGVRFYNEQFF. CDR3 DNA: TGTGCCAGCAGCAGCCGTCCCGGGACAGGGGTTCGCTTCTACAATGAGCAGTTCTTC.

The chain is built from TRBV5-1 and TRBJ2-7; D is unresolved. V was pared by 0 bases and J by 2 bases, with 12 bases between. The CDR3 sequence is 15 residues long. Germline loops: CDR1 SGHRS, CDR2 YFSETQ. The DNA of the CDR3 is TGCGCCAGCAGCTTGGGCGACATTGAAACCTACGAGCAGTACTTC. Translating it yields CASSLGDIETYEQYF.

This rearrangement joins TRBV28 to TRBJ1-4; 10 bases align to TRBD1. V trimming: 6 bases; J trimming: 8 bases; junction bases outside the gene matches: 9. The CDR3 sequence is 15 residues long. Germline V gives CDR1 MDHEN, CDR2 SYDVKM. The CDR3 here is CASSPVGQGHEKLFF. The CDR3 nucleotides read TGTGCCAGCAGCCCTGTGGGACAGGGGCACGAAAAACTGTTTTTT.

The chain has TRBV19 and TRBJ2-1; the match to TRBD2 covers 11 bases. The CDR3 runs to 15 residues. Germline V gives CDR1 LNHDA, CDR2 SQIVND (reference sequence). The V gene end was trimmed by 1 base and the J gene end by 15 bases; junction bases not matched to a gene: 11. DNA of the CDR3: TGTGCCAGTAGTATAGGCGCGCTAGCGGGAGGATCGGTGTTCTTC. Amino acid sequence: CASSIGALAGGSVFF.

The V and J genes are TRBV7-9 and TRBJ2-7, with 10 bases identical to TRBD1. Trimming cost V 8 bases and J 1 base; bases outside gene matches: 2. Germline CDR1 and CDR2: SEHNR and FQNEAQ (reference sequence). This CDR3 has 13 amino acids. The DNA for the CDR3 is TGTGCCAGCCGGGACAGGGGATCCTACGAGCAGTACTTC. It codes for CASRDRGSYEQYF.

This clone was seen a few times. The chain combines TRBV29-1 with TRBJ1-1; 9 bases align to TRBD1. The V segment lost 4 bases and the J segment 3 bases; nucleotides outside the gene matches: 3. The germline V gene has CDR1 SQVTM and CDR2 ANQGSEA. This CDR3 spans 13 amino acids. The CDR3 nucleotides read TGCAGCGTTGGGACAGGGGCCTACACTGAAGCTTTCTTT. Encoded protein: CSVGTGAYTEAFF.

V and J are TRBV5-1 and TRBJ2-7, with D perhaps matching TRBD2 (5 bases). Trimming cost V 2 bases and J 3 bases, with 12 bases left between them. CDR3 length: 14 residues. Per the germline V gene, CDR1 is SGHRS and CDR2 is YFSETQ. The CDR3 protein is CASSLPGNDYEQYF. CDR3 coding DNA: TGCGCCAGCAGCTTACCGGGAAATGACTACGAGCAGTACTTC.

The chain links TRBV4-3 to TRBJ1-2; possible D gene TRBD1, 5 bases. The V gene lost 0 bases and the J gene lost 4 bases, with 18 bases spanning the gap. The CDR3 has 17 amino acids. CDR1 and CDR2 (germline): LGHNA, YSLEER. In DNA form, the CDR3 reads TGCGCCAGCAGCCAAGATCTGTTTCAGCAGGGCCCCTATGGCTACACCTTC. It specifies CASSQDLFQQGPYGYTF.

This chain connects TRBV21-1 to TRBJ2-7; the D call in the table, TRBD1, was not verified against the DNA. TRBV21-1 is marked as a pseudogene. The CDR3 runs 21 residues. This CDR3 is CASSHKGRIGTGEPSSYEQYF. In DNA, the CDR3 is TGTGCCAGCAGCCATAAGGGTAGAATAGGAACAGGGGAGCCCAGCTCCTACGAGCAGTACTTC.

The chain links TRBV7-3 to TRBJ2-3; TRBD1 is a possible D gene (6 bases). The V end lost 2 bases, the J end lost 1 base, and 10 bases lay between the germline ends. Germline loops: CDR1 SGHTA, CDR2 FQGTGA. This CDR3 spans 15 amino acids. This chain's CDR3 is CASSLGSGGTDTQYF. Here the CDR3 DNA reads TGTGCCAGCAGCTTAGGGTCAGGGGGCACAGATACGCAGTATTTT.

V is TRBV27 and J is TRBJ2-7; 7 bases map to TRBD2. The J segment lost 6 bases and the V segment lost 7 bases, leaving 15 bases of the junction unmatched. The CDR3 covers 15 residues. Germline-derived CDR1 and CDR2 are MNHEY and SMNVEV (reference sequence). CDR3 in DNA: TGTGCCAGCAAGAAGAGCGGGACCTGGTCTGGCGAGCAGTACTTC. Its protein product is CASKKSGTWSGEQYF.

The chain recombines TRBV7-6 with TRBJ1-2; D is unclear. This CDR3 contains 13 residues. Germline V lookup: CDR1 SGHVS, CDR2 FNYEAQ. Deletions cut 1 base from V and 8 bases from J, with 11 bases between. CDR3 bases: TGTGCCAGCAGCTTAGTCGTCGGGGAGGGCTACACCTTC. It encodes CASSLVVGEGYTF.

This chain connects TRBV28 to TRBJ1-2; weak D call: TRBD1 (5 bases). Germline V gene data show CDR1 as MDHEN and CDR2 as SYDVKM. The CDR3 has 12 residues. The V gene lost 3 bases and the J gene lost 8 bases, with 10 bases spanning the gap. In nucleotides, the CDR3 is TGTGCCAGCAGTTTGACGACAGAAGGCTACACCTTC. Residues: CASSLTTEGYTF.

This clone was seen at least ten times. This chain connects TRBV30 to TRBJ1-2; 10 positions match TRBD1. V trimming: 4 bases; J trimming: 2 bases; junction bases outside the gene matches: 4. The CDR3 is 14 amino acids. Germline V gene data show CDR1 as GTSNPN and CDR2 as SVGIG (reference sequence). The CDR3 DNA sequence: TGTGCCTGGACCCTGACAGGGGGCAACTATGGCTACACCTTC. Amino acids: CAWTLTGGNYGYTF.

The genes are TRBV20-1 and TRBJ2-1; D not certain. This CDR3 is built from 12 residues. From germline, CDR1 is DFQATT and CDR2 SNEGSKA (reference sequence). V shed 3 bases and J shed 8 bases, with 11 bases lying between them. CDR3: CSASLQSYEQFF. CDR3 DNA sequence: TGCAGTGCTAGTCTTCAGTCGTATGAGCAGTTCTTC.

The chain joins TRBV28 to TRBJ2-7; 12 nucleotides align to TRBD1. The junction had 5 bases not matched to a gene; V was cut back by 2 bases and J by 6 bases. The CDR3 consists of 15 residues. CDR1 and CDR2 from the germline V gene are MDHEN and SYDVKM. The CDR3 spells CASSLLGQGAPEQYF. CDR3 coding DNA: TGTGCCAGCAGTTTACTGGGACAGGGGGCGCCCGAGCAGTACTTC.

This clone was detected only a few times. Different DNA sequences within this sample yield the same CDR3. The J gene is TRBJ2-2, the V gene TRBV7-8; 14 positions match TRBD2. Germline values: CDR1 SGHVS, CDR2 FQNEAQ. The CDR3 runs 16 residues. Trimming at V came to 5 bases and at J to 5 bases, leaving 4 bases not matched to a gene. CDR3 bases: TGTGCCAGCAGCCGACTAGCGGGGGGGCGGACCGGGGAGCTGTTTTTT. Translating it yields CASSRLAGGRTGELFF.

The chain joins TRBV18 to TRBJ1-5, with a weak D call TRBD1 (6 bases). The CDR3 loop spans 15 amino acids. Between the trimmed V and J ends, which lost 5 bases and 3 bases, there was a span of 14 bases. Germline assignment: CDR1 KGHSH and CDR2 LQKENI. CDR3 sequence reads: CASSFLPGDNQPQHF. CDR3 DNA sequence: TGTGCCAGCTCATTTTTACCAGGGGACAATCAGCCCCAGCATTTT.

The genes are TRBV14 and TRBJ2-7; D unresolved. CDR3 length equals 11 residues. Germline V gene sequence: CDR1 SGHDN, CDR2 FVKESK. V lost 4 bases and J lost 3, with 4 bases in between. The CDR3 coding sequence is TGTGCCAGCAGCCGACACTACGAGCAGTACTTC. It is translated as CASSRHYEQYF.

The chain is built from TRBV28 and TRBJ2-1; 12 bases fit TRBD2. Losses at the gene ends were 5 bases for V and 6 bases for J; bases not matched to a gene: 8. This CDR3 contains 16 residues. In germline, CDR1 is MDHEN, CDR2 SYDVKM. The CDR3 DNA is TGTGCCAGCAGTCCCAGTACTAGCGGGAGGACCAATGAGCAGTTCTTC. It translates to CASSPSTSGRTNEQFF.

The chain combines TRBV18 with TRBJ2-1; 9 bases match TRBD1. V lost 6 bases to trimming and J lost 5 bases; unmatched junction nucleotides: 8. This CDR3 contains 15 residues. The germline gives CDR1 KGHSH, CDR2 LQKENI. CDR3 protein: CASSRTGEVDNEQFF. The CDR3 DNA follows: TGTGCCAGCTCCCGGACAGGGGAAGTGGACAATGAGCAGTTCTTC.

This chain uses TRBV5-1 with TRBJ2-5, with a weak D call TRBD1 (6 bases). The CDR3 covers 15 residues. Germline-derived CDR1 and CDR2 are SGHRS and YFSETQ. V dropped 0 bases and J dropped 2 bases, with 11 bases sitting between them. CDR3 nucleotide sequence: TGCGCCAGCAGCTTGGTTCGCGGACAGCAAGAGACCCAGTACTTC. This encodes CASSLVRGQQETQYF. The full variable domain, in which reference TRBV5-1 and TRBJ2-5 provide the parts outside the CDR3, is KAGVTQTPRYLIKTRGQQVTLSCSPISGHRSVSWYQQTPGQGLQFLFEYFSETQRNKGNFPGRFSGRQFSNSRSEMNVSTLELGDSALYLCASSLVRGQQETQYFGPGTRLLVL.

V usage is TRBV6-5 and J usage is TRBJ1-4; tentatively, D is TRBD1 (6 bases). The CDR3 is 13 residues long. Trimming removed 7 bases from V and 15 bases from J, with 21 bases in between. Germline V gene data show CDR1 as MNHEY and CDR2 as SVGAGI. CDR3 region: CASTQRGQGWLFF. In nucleotides, the CDR3 is TGTGCCAGCACCCAAAGGGGTCAGGGGTGGTTGTTTTTT.

The chain is built from TRBV4-3 and TRBJ1-3; 7 nucleotides match TRBD1. The CDR3 sequence is 15 residues long. Germline values: CDR1 LGHNA, CDR2 YSLEER. V trimming: 4 bases; J trimming: 0 bases; junction bases outside the gene matches: 3. The CDR3 sequence: CASSPRQGSGNTIYF. CDR3 DNA: TGCGCCAGCAGCCCCCGACAGGGCTCTGGAAACACCATATATTTT.

The J gene is TRBJ1-4, the V gene TRBV5-5, with TRBD1 matching over 10 bases. The ends lost 3 bases at V and 12 bases at J; junction bases unmatched: 14. Germline V gene data show CDR1 as SGHKS and CDR2 as YYEKEE (reference sequence). The CDR3 consists of 16 residues. CDR3 in DNA: TGTGCCAGCAGCTCTCCCGGGACAGGGGCCGCGGAGGAACTGTTTTTT. Translated: CASSSPGTGAAEELFF.

The genes are TRBV19 and TRBJ2-5, with 9 bases fitting TRBD2. J was trimmed by 5 bases and V by 4 bases; bases with no gene match: 20. This CDR3 has 19 residues. CDR1 is LNHDA and CDR2 is SQIVND in the germline V gene (reference sequence). The chain's CDR3 is CASSTGLAVGGGSPETQYF. In DNA form, the CDR3 reads TGTGCCAGTAGTACGGGACTAGCAGTAGGGGGGGGGAGCCCCGAGACCCAGTACTTC.

The CDR3 nucleotides are TGTGCCAGTAGTATCTCCATGACAGGCCACGATGGCTACACCTTC. Its translation: CASSISMTGHDGYTF. The chain combines TRBV19 with TRBJ1-2, with D possibly matching TRBD1 (6 bases). The germline gives CDR1 LNHDA, CDR2 SQIVND (reference sequence). CDR3 length equals 15 residues. Trimming pared 3 bases from V and 6 bases from J, leaving 17 bases between.